These 27 T cell receptor beta chains came from one sample sequenced in a study of T cell changes during pregnancy in multiple sclerosis. Profiling relied on immunoSEQ multiplex PCR, and the TCRdb table lists in-frame clones only, not all of them. The table lists around 63,000 clones, 92% of them singletons. This specimen was peripheral blood, taken after pregnancy. The source is a female donor with multiple sclerosis, enrolled in a pregnancy study.

The chain uses TRBV28 and TRBJ2-5; possible D gene TRBD2, 7 bases. Trimming cost V 2 bases and J 4 bases, with 20 bases left between them. CDR1 and CDR2 from the germline V gene are MDHEN and SYDVKM. This CDR3 spans 17 amino acids. The CDR3 sequence: CASSLDGGLAVGETQYF. The CDR3 region has the DNA TGTGCCAGCAGTTTAGACGGGGGGCTAGCGGTGGGAGAGACCCAGTACTTC. Using reference TRBV28 and TRBJ2-5 for the parts outside the CDR3, the full variable domain is DVKVTQSSRYLVKRTGEKVFLECVQDMDHENMFWYRQDPGLGLRLIYFSYDVKMKEKGDIPEGYSVSREKKERFSLILESASTNQTSMYLCASSLDGGLAVGETQYFGPGTRLLVL.

The chain links TRBV7-9 to TRBJ2-5; perhaps TRBD1 as D (6 bases). Germline-derived CDR1 and CDR2 are SEHNR and FQNEAQ (reference sequence). Trimming pared 4 bases from V and 5 bases from J, leaving 14 bases between. This CDR3 is 14 amino acids long. CDR3 nucleotides: TGTGCCAGCAGCTCACTAGGGGGACGGGAGACCCAGTACTTC. Residues: CASSSLGGRETQYF.

V gene TRBV18 combines with J gene TRBJ1-2; D is uncertain. V lost 6 bases to trimming and J lost 4 bases, with 6 bases between them. The CDR3 has 11 amino acids. Germline V gene sequence: CDR1 KGHSH, CDR2 LQKENI. The CDR3 is CASSSPYGYTF. Here the CDR3 DNA reads TGTGCCAGCTCCTCCCCCTATGGCTACACCTTC.

The chain carries TRBV5-1 and TRBJ2-7, with 8 bases aligning to TRBD2. The CDR3 is made up of 16 amino acids. Germline V gives CDR1 SGHRS, CDR2 YFSETQ. J lost 7 bases, V lost 0 bases, and 12 bases had no gene match. The CDR3 bases are TGCGCCAGCAGCTTGGCCGTCACTAGCGGTGGGGGAGAGCAGTACTTC. This translates into CASSLAVTSGGGEQYF.

This clone was counted a single time. V and J are TRBV11-1 and TRBJ1-1; D is undetermined. The V and J ends lost 5 bases and 0 bases respectively, with 13 bases between them. The CDR3 runs 15 residues. The germline CDR1 and CDR2 sequences are SGHAT and FQDESV (reference sequence). The chain's CDR3 is CASSPKVTLNTEAFF. As DNA, the CDR3 is TGTGCCAGCAGCCCGAAGGTGACACTGAACACTGAAGCTTTCTTT. Full variable domain (rest looked up from reference TRBV11-1 and TRBJ1-1): EAEVAQSPRYKITEKSQAVAFWCDPISGHATLYWYRQILGQGPELLVQFQDESVVDDSQLPKDRFSAERLKGVDSTLKIQPAELGDSAMYLCASSPKVTLNTEAFFGQGTRLTVV.

V usage is TRBV30 and J usage is TRBJ2-1, with D perhaps matching TRBD1 (6 bases). This CDR3 region has 15 residues. Germline V CDR1 and CDR2: GTSNPN, SVGIG (reference sequence). Between the trimmed V and J ends, which lost 5 bases and 6 bases, there was a span of 20 bases. CDR3 in amino acids: CAWGFDRFRSNEQFF. CDR3 DNA sequence: TGTGCCTGGGGGTTTGACAGGTTTCGGTCCAATGAGCAGTTCTTC.

The chain has TRBV28 and TRBJ2-3; TRBD1 aligns across 7 bases. The CDR3 covers 12 residues. Germline V lookup: CDR1 MDHEN, CDR2 SYDVKM. V lost 8 bases and J lost 4; bases outside the gene matches: 3. The CDR3 is CASQGDPDTQYF. The CDR3 bases are TGTGCCAGCCAGGGGGATCCAGATACGCAGTATTTT.

This chain links TRBV6-1 with TRBJ2-1, with D perhaps matching TRBD2 (6 bases). The CDR3 sequence is 15 residues long. With 4 bases removed from V and 7 bases from J, the gap between germline ends came to 17 bases. Germline V gene data show CDR1 as MNHNS and CDR2 as SASEGT. CDR3 sequence (DNA): TGTGCCAGCAGTGCCGGACTACTTTTTGGGAATGAGCAGTTCTTC. It is translated as CASSAGLLFGNEQFF.

The rearrangement joins TRBV10-3 to TRBJ1-1; 7 bases map to TRBD1. Germline lookup yields CDR1 ENHRY and CDR2 SYGVKD. The J segment lost 3 bases and the V segment lost 6 bases, leaving 13 bases of the junction unmatched. The CDR3 consists of 16 residues. In nucleotides, the CDR3 is TGTGCCATCAGAGACAACAGGGGCATAGGGGACACTGAAGCTTTCTTT. Translation: CAIRDNRGIGDTEAFF.

The chain has TRBV5-1 and TRBJ2-3, with TRBD1 as a possible D gene (5 bases). The germline gives CDR1 SGHRS, CDR2 YFSETQ. This CDR3 contains 13 residues. Trimming shortened V by 5 bases and J by 3 bases, and 10 bases separated the two germline ends. CDR3 coding DNA: TGCGCCAGCAGGGTCAGGGAAACAGATACGCAGTATTTT. Encoded protein: CASRVRETDTQYF.

The chain has TRBV7-2 and TRBJ2-1; D gene unclear. The V end lost 1 base, the J end lost 10 bases, and 11 bases lay between the germline ends. Germline CDR1 reads SGHTA; CDR2 reads FQGNSA. This CDR3 comprises 13 residues. The CDR3 is CASSLELEREQFF. The CDR3 nucleotides read TGTGCCAGCAGCTTAGAATTAGAGAGAGAGCAGTTCTTC.

This clone came up once. This rearrangement joins TRBV18 to TRBJ1-2; a possible D gene is TRBD1 (6 bases). V was trimmed by 3 bases and J by 2 bases, leaving 10 bases between them. This CDR3 has 14 residues. The germline gives CDR1 KGHSH, CDR2 LQKENI. The CDR3 protein is CASSPWTDNYGYTF. Here the CDR3 DNA reads TGTGCCAGCTCACCTTGGACAGACAACTATGGCTACACCTTC.

The chain joins TRBV7-2 to TRBJ1-1; 7 positions agree with TRBD1. CDR1 and CDR2 from the germline V gene are SGHTA and FQGNSA. This CDR3 spans 14 amino acids. V dropped 5 bases and J dropped 3; count of bases not matched to a gene: 6. In DNA, the CDR3 is TGTGCCAGCAGCATACAGGGGATGGACACTGAAGCTTTCTTT. Translated, it gives CASSIQGMDTEAFF. Full variable domain (outside the CDR3, taken from reference TRBV7-2 and TRBJ1-1): GAGVSQSPSNKVTEKGKDVELRCDPISGHTALYWYRQSLGQGLEFLIYFQGNSAPDKSGLPSDRFSAERTGGSVSTLTIQRTQQEDSAVYLCASSIQGMDTEAFFGQGTRLTVV.

This chain links TRBV29-1 with TRBJ2-7, with TRBD2 matching over 9 bases. Per the germline V gene, CDR1 is SQVTM and CDR2 is ANQGSEA. With 4 bases clipped from V and 3 bases from J, the junction kept 13 bases outside the gene matches. The CDR3 extends over 16 amino acids. CDR3 sequence reads: CSVVGLAGVDFYEQYF. CDR3 in DNA: TGCAGCGTTGTGGGTTTAGCGGGAGTTGATTTCTACGAGCAGTACTTC.

The chain combines TRBV18 with TRBJ2-1; 9 bases map to TRBD1. CDR1 and CDR2 (germline): KGHSH, LQKENI. J was trimmed by 5 bases and V by 4 bases; bases with no gene match: 3. This CDR3 has 14 residues. The CDR3 region is CASSQRQGDNEQFF. CDR3 DNA: TGTGCCAGCTCACAACGACAGGGGGACAATGAGCAGTTCTTC.

The V gene is TRBV30, the J gene TRBJ2-3, with 10 bases fitting TRBD1. Losses at the gene ends were 5 bases for V and 2 bases for J; bases not matched to a gene: 19. This CDR3 has 19 residues. CDR1 and CDR2 (germline): GTSNPN, SVGIG (reference sequence). CDR3 amino acids: CAWVRPLGQGTPPTDTQYF. Written as DNA, the CDR3 is TGTGCCTGGGTGAGACCCTTGGGACAGGGGACCCCACCCACAGATACGCAGTATTTT.

The rearrangement links TRBV30 to TRBJ2-1; 8 bases fit TRBD2. J lost 5 bases, V lost 5 bases, and 23 bases had no gene match. The CDR3 totals 19 residues. CDR1 is GTSNPN, CDR2 SVGIG, per germline (reference sequence). Here the CDR3 reads CAWGGSIAGYPSYHNEQFF. The CDR3 nucleotides are TGTGCCTGGGGGGGCAGCATAGCGGGATATCCAAGCTATCACAATGAGCAGTTCTTC.

The rearrangement joins TRBV27 to TRBJ2-3, with D possibly being TRBD2 (6 bases). Germline V CDR1 and CDR2: MNHEY, SMNVEV (reference sequence). The length of the CDR3 is 15 residues. Deletions cut 2 bases from V and 0 bases from J, with 9 bases between. CDR3: CASSLGRTSTDTQYF. The CDR3 region has the DNA TGTGCCAGCAGTTTAGGGAGGACTAGCACAGATACGCAGTATTTT.

In this sample, this clone turned up a few times. J is TRBJ1-1 and V is TRBV6-5; D uncertain. Deletions cut 2 bases from V and 0 bases from J, with 7 bases between. This CDR3 is 14 amino acids long. Germline-derived CDR1 and CDR2 are MNHEY and SVGAGI. The CDR3 DNA sequence: TGTGCCAGCAGTTACACTGACATGAACACTGAAGCTTTCTTT. Its translation is CASSYTDMNTEAFF.

This clone was observed a single time. The chain is built from TRBV27 and TRBJ2-7; 15 positions agree with TRBD2. Germline CDR1 MNHEY, CDR2 SMNVEV (reference sequence). The V gene end was trimmed by 0 bases and the J gene end by 3 bases; junction bases not matched to a gene: 3. CDR3 length equals 17 residues. Here the CDR3 DNA reads TGTGCCAGCAGTTTATCCGGACTAGCGGGAGGGTACTACGAGCAGTACTTC. Its translation: CASSLSGLAGGYYEQYF.

The rearrangement joins TRBV4-3 to TRBJ2-2; 8 positions match TRBD1. V lost 1 base and J lost 1; bases outside the gene matches: 2. Germline V gene lookup returns CDR1 LGHNA and CDR2 YSLEER. The CDR3 spans 16 residues. CDR3 loop: CASSQGGTGNTGELFF. The CDR3 DNA reads as TGCGCCAGCAGCCAAGGTGGGACAGGGAACACCGGGGAGCTGTTTTTT.

This CDR3 reads CASSLLGHQPQHF. Here the CDR3 DNA reads TGTGCCAGCAGTTTACTGGGCCATCAGCCCCAGCATTTT. The rearrangement uses TRBV28 and TRBJ1-5, with D unresolved. V gave up 2 bases and J gave up 5 bases, with 7 bases separating them. This CDR3 region has 13 residues. The germline CDR1 and CDR2 sequences are MDHEN and SYDVKM.

This chain uses TRBV15 with TRBJ2-1, with a possible D match to TRBD1 (7 bases). Germline V gene lookup returns CDR1 LNHNV and CDR2 YYDKDF (reference sequence). The CDR3 runs to 15 residues. Trimming left V 1 base short and J 10 bases short, with 17 bases between. CDR3 DNA: TGTGCCACCAGCAGAGGGGCGGACAGGAGGGGAGAGCAGTTCTTC. Amino acids: CATSRGADRRGEQFF.

The CDR3 nucleotides are TGTGCCATCAGTGAGTCGTTAGGAAAGGAGGGAGGAGAGACCCAGTACTTC. This gives the protein CAISESLGKEGGETQYF. The chain recombines TRBV10-3 with TRBJ2-5, with D perhaps matching TRBD2 (6 bases). Per germline, CDR1 ENHRY and CDR2 SYGVKD. V was cut by 0 bases and J by 4 bases, with 18 bases left in between. This CDR3 contains 17 residues.

This clone has just one count. CDR3 in amino acids: CASSEARGSSGGGYTF. The CDR3 DNA sequence: TGTGCCAGCAGTGAAGCTAGAGGATCTTCTGGAGGAGGCTACACCTTC. The chain carries TRBV6-1 and TRBJ1-2; D not certain. In germline, CDR1 is MNHNS, CDR2 SASEGT. Between the trimmed V and J ends, which lost 0 bases and 8 bases, there was a span of 19 bases. This CDR3 contains 16 residues.

The chain has TRBV14 and TRBJ1-4, with a possible D match to TRBD1 (5 bases). CDR1 is SGHDN and CDR2 is FVKESK in the germline V gene. This CDR3 region has 14 residues. The V and J ends lost 4 bases and 4 bases respectively, with 10 bases between them. DNA for the CDR3: TGTGCCAGCAGCCTGGGACTGAATAATGAAAAACTGTTTTTT. Protein product: CASSLGLNNEKLFF.

The rearrangement links TRBV14 to TRBJ2-3; 13 nucleotides agree with TRBD2. After removal of 6 bases from V and 6 bases from J, the junction contained 9 bases not matched to a gene. The CDR3 is made up of 16 amino acids. CDR1 and CDR2 (germline): SGHDN, FVKESK. Here the CDR3 DNA reads TGTGCCAGCAGTAACGGACTAGCGGGAGCTCTGGATACGCAGTATTTT. This encodes CASSNGLAGALDTQYF.